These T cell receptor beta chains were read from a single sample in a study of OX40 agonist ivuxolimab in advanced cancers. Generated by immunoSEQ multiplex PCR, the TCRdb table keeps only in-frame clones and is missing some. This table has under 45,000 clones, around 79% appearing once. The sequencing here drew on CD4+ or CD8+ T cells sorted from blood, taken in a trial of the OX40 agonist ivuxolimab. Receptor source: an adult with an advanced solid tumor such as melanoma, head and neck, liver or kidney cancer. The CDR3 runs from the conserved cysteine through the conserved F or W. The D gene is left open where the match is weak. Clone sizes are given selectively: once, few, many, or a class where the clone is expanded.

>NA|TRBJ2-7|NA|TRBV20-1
CSAPDGYEQYF
TGCAGTGCACCCGACGGCTACGAGCAGTACTTC
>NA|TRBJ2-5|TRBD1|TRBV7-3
CASSPGTGNSGETQYF
TGTGCCAGCAGCCCCGGGACAGGGAACAGCGGGGAGACCCAGTACTTC
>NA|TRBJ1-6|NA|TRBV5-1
CASSLNRGHGSPLHF
TGCGCCAGCAGCTTGAATAGGGGTCACGGTTCACCCCTCCACTTT
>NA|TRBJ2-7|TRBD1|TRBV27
CASSPRQGAGEQYF
TGTGCCAGCAGTCCTCGCCAGGGGGCAGGTGAGCAGTACTTC
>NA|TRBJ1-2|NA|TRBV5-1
CASSLDTGEGRGYTF
TGCGCCAGCAGCTTGGATACCGGGGAAGGGAGGGGCTACACCTTC
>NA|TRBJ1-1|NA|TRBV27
CASTWGTEAFF
TGTGCCAGCACTTGGGGGACTGAAGCTTTCTTT
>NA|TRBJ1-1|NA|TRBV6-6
CASGSLGVYTEAFF
TGTGCCAGCGGTTCGTTGGGAGTGTACACTGAAGCTTTCTTT
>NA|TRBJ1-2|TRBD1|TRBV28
CASSPQGNYGYTF
TGTGCCAGCAGCCCACAGGGGAACTATGGCTACACCTTC
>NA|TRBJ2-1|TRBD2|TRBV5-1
CASSPPSGGRRDEQFF
TGCGCCAGCAGCCCCCCAAGCGGGGGGCGACGGGATGAGCAGTTCTTC
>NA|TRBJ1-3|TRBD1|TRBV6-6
CASSSPTGIENTIYF
TGTGCCAGCAGTTCCCCGACAGGGATAGAAAACACCATATATTTT
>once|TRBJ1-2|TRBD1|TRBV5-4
CASSLIQGDYGYTF
TGTGCCAGCAGCTTGATTCAGGGGGACTATGGCTACACCTTC
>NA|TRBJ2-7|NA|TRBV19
CASSIWQDAYEQYF
TGTGCCAGTAGTATTTGGCAGGATGCCTACGAGCAGTACTTC
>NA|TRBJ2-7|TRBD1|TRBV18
CASSRGTGDSYEQYF
TGTGCCAGCTCACGGGGGACAGGGGACTCCTACGAGCAGTACTTC
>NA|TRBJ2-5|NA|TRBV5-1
CASSLSSSIETQYF
TGCGCCAGCAGCTTGTCTAGTAGTATCGAGACCCAGTACTTC
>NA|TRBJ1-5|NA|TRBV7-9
CATINGPGDDEPQHF
TGTGCCACCATAAATGGCCCAGGGGATGATGAGCCCCAGCATTTT
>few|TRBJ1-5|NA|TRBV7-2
CASSLAQGYQPQHF
TGTGCCAGCAGCTTAGCGCAAGGCTATCAGCCCCAGCATTTT
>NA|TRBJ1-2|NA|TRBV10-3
CAISESLDWTLTGYTF
TGTGCCATCAGTGAGTCGCTGGACTGGACCCTAACGGGCTACACCTTC
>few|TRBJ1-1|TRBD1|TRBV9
CASSVGTGGNAFF
TGTGCCAGCAGCGTAGGGACAGGGGGTAACGCTTTCTTT
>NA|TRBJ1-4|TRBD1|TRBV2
CASSEGGQTNEKLFF
TGTGCCAGCAGTGAAGGGGGACAGACAAATGAAAAACTGTTTTTT
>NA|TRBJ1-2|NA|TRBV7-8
CASSLAGPLGLSGYTF
TGTGCCAGCAGCTTAGCGGGGCCCTTGGGGCTCTCTGGCTACACCTTC
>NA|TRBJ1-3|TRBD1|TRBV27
CASRGGTGTGNTIYF
TGTGCCAGCAGGGGGGGGACAGGGACTGGAAACACCATATATTTT
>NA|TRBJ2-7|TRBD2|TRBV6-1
CASRDLLAGHYEQYF
TGTGCCAGCAGGGACTTACTAGCGGGGCACTACGAGCAGTACTTC
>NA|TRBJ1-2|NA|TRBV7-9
CASSLTENYGYTF
TGTGCCAGCAGCCTGACAGAGAACTATGGCTACACCTTC
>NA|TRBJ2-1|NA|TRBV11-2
CASSLDAAYNEQFF
TGTGCCAGCAGCTTAGATGCAGCCTACAATGAGCAGTTCTTC
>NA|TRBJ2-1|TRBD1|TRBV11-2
CASSLDQGANEQFF
TGTGCCAGCAGCTTAGATCAGGGGGCAAATGAGCAGTTCTTC
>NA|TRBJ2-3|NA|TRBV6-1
CASSEVFGYSRTDTQYF
TGTGCCAGCAGTGAAGTTTTTGGGTATTCCCGCACAGATACGCAGTATTTT
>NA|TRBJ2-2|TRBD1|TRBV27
CASSPSWTGNTGELFF
TGTGCCAGCAGTCCATCTTGGACAGGGAACACCGGGGAGCTGTTTTTT
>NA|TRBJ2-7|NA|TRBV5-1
CASSLEGGLGREQYF
TGCGCCAGCAGCTTGGAAGGGGGGCTTGGGCGAGAGCAGTACTTC